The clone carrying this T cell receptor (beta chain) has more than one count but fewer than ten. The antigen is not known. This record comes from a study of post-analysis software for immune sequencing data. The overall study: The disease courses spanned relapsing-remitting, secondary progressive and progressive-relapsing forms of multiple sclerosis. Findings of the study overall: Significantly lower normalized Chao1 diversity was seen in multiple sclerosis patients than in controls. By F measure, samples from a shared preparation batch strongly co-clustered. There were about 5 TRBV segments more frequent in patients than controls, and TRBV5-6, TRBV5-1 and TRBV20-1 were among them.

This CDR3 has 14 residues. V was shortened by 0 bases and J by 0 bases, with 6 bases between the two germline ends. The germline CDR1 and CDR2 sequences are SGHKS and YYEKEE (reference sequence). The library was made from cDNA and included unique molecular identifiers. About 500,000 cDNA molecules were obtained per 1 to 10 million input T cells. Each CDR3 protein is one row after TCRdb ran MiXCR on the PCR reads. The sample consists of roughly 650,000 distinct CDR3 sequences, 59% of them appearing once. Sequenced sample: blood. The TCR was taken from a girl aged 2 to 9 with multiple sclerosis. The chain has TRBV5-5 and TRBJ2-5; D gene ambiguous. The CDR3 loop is CASSLDTNQETQYF. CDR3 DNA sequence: TGTGCCAGCAGCTTGGACACCAACCAAGAGACCCAGTACTTC.